Shown below are 28 T cell receptor beta chains from a single sample sequenced in a study of beta chain features in type 1 diabetes. General study points: Among patients with Type 1 diabetes, TCRB CDR3s were moderately but significantly shorter in every one of the four CD4+ subsets.

What was sequenced were expressed TCRB transcripts, since all of the isolated RNA had been reverse transcribed. Only in-frame clones appear in the TCRdb table, and some are missing; sequencing was by immunoSEQ multiplex PCR. The table has more than 300,000 clones, 9.5% to 10% seen once. Antigen specificity for these receptors is unknown. Sequencing input: central memory CD4+ T cells from blood. These receptors all stem from a man aged 25-45 years with type 1 diabetes.

This clone appeared many times. One end of the junction does not line up with germline, which may come from a read error. The V gene is TRBV7-7, the J gene TRBJ2-2; 11 nucleotides align to TRBD2. This CDR3 is built from 16 residues. From germline, CDR1 is SSHAT and CDR2 FNYEAQ (reference sequence). CDR3 DNA sequence: TGTGCTAGCAGCTTAGCGGGGGGGACGAACACCGGGGAGCTGTTTTTT. As protein: CASSLAGGTNTGELFF.

This chain joins TRBV2 and TRBJ1-2, with 9 bases fitting TRBD1. The V gene's germline CDR1 is SNHLY and CDR2 FYNNEI. This CDR3 is 16 amino acids long. The trim removed 6 bases at V and 1 base at J, leaving 9 bases unmatched. In DNA form, the CDR3 reads TGTGCCAGCAGCGCCGGCCCGGGACAGGGTAACTATGGCTACACCTTC. Translation: CASSAGPGQGNYGYTF.

This clone has at least ten counts. Lacking the conserved final phenylalanine or tryptophan, this CDR3 likely reflects a read error. The DNA is left out, because the CDR3 cannot be placed on it with certainty; the CDR3 is given as TCRdb lists it. The chain joins TRBV2 to TRBJ2-4; the table's D call, TRBD1, has no DNA check behind it. The CDR3 length equals 13 residues, ends included. Germline V gene data show CDR1 as SNHLY and CDR2 as FYNNEI. CDR3 in amino acids: CASSEVPLGHLSL.

This clone was recorded a few times. The CDR3: CASSIWGRGNNQPQHF. The CDR3 DNA reads as TGTGCCAGTAGTATATGGGGCAGGGGGAACAATCAGCCCCAGCATTTT. The chain uses TRBV19 and TRBJ1-5, with TRBD1 identical over 7 bases. Germline assignment: CDR1 LNHDA and CDR2 SQIVND (reference sequence). The length of the CDR3 is 16 residues. The J segment lost 3 bases and the V segment lost 2 bases, leaving 7 bases of the junction unmatched. The full variable domain, its missing parts supplied by reference TRBV19 and TRBJ1-5, is DGGITQSPKYLFRKEGQNVTLSCEQNLNHDAMYWYRQDPGQGLRLIYYSQIVNDFQKGDIAEGYSVSREKKESFPLTVTSAQKNPTAFYLCASSIWGRGNNQPQHFGDGTRLSIL.

This clone appeared a few times. Other DNA sequences in this specimen translate into the identical CDR3. This chain connects TRBV6-1 to TRBJ1-5, with 7 bases that match TRBD1. Germline assignment: CDR1 MNHNS and CDR2 SASEGT. V trimming: 6 bases; J trimming: 5 bases; junction bases outside the gene matches: 4. The CDR3 is 13 residues long. CDR3 bases: TGTGCCAGCAGCGGACAGGCAGATCAGCCCCAGCATTTT. Translation gives CASSGQADQPQHF.

The rearrangement joins TRBV19 to TRBJ1-4; D unresolved. The CDR3 loop spans 13 amino acids. V gave up 8 bases and J gave up 3 bases, with 10 bases separating them. The germline V gene encodes CDR1 LNHDA and CDR2 SQIVND (reference sequence). CDR3 DNA: TGTGCCAGTCGACATCAATCTAATGAAAAACTGTTTTTT. It yields the protein CASRHQSNEKLFF.

This clone showed up just a few times. Sequence at one end of the junction differs from germline and may be a read error. The genes are TRBV4-1 and TRBJ2-1; TRBD1 or TRBD2 may be the D gene (5 bases each). CDR3 length: 16 residues. Germline V gene sequence: CDR1 MGHRA, CDR2 YSYEKL. The CDR3 coding sequence is TGTGCCAGCAGCCAAGAGCAGGGACCTTGGGACAATGAGCAGTTCTTC. It is translated as CASSQEQGPWDNEQFF.

The chain uses TRBV6-5 and TRBJ1-2, with 7 bases fitting TRBD1. Germline V gene data show CDR1 as MNHEY and CDR2 as SVGAGI. J was trimmed by 9 bases and V by 7 bases; bases with no gene match: 14. This CDR3 is built from 14 residues. In nucleotides, the CDR3 is TGTGCCAGCAACCCAGGGGGAGCCCGACACAGCTACACCTTC. Amino acid sequence: CASNPGGARHSYTF.

The genes are TRBV1 and TRBJ2-7; the DNA was not used to check the table's D call, TRBD2. TRBV1 corresponds to a pseudogene. The CDR3 runs to 16 residues. The CDR3 bases are TGCACCAGCAGCCCACCCCCCGGGAGACGCCACTACGAGCAGTACTTC. Its protein product is CTSSPPPGRRHYEQYF.

This clone was seen many times. The J gene is TRBJ2-1, the V gene TRBV5-4; 8 bases align to TRBD1. The germline CDR1 and CDR2 sequences are SGHNT and YYREEE (reference sequence). The CDR3 is made up of 16 amino acids. V dropped 4 bases and J dropped 7; count of bases not matched to a gene: 13. This CDR3 reads CASSGGQGDFRNEQFF. The DNA of the CDR3 is TGTGCCAGCAGCGGTGGACAGGGTGATTTCAGGAATGAGCAGTTCTTC.

The chain couples TRBV4-2 to TRBJ2-7, with TRBD2 identical over 8 bases. Germline CDR1 reads LGHNA; CDR2 reads YNFKEQ. The V gene end was trimmed by 5 bases and the J gene end by 4 bases; junction bases not matched to a gene: 7. CDR3 length: 14 amino acids. In DNA form, the CDR3 reads TGTGCCAGCAGCTCCGCGGGACTAGTTTACGAGCAGTACTTC. Its protein product is CASSSAGLVYEQYF.

This clone was counted a few times. The chain joins TRBV6-4 to TRBJ2-1; D is perhaps TRBD2 (8 bases). The germline CDR1 and CDR2 sequences are MRHNA and SNTAGT. The CDR3 runs 15 residues. Trimming removed 4 bases from V and 10 bases from J, with 20 bases in between. CDR3 amino acids: CASSATGGGLGEQFF. The DNA for the CDR3 is TGTGCCAGCAGTGCGACGGGAGGGGGCTTGGGGGAGCAGTTCTTC.

The V and J genes are TRBV11-3 and TRBJ1-5; D unresolved. CDR3 length equals 13 residues. Between the trimmed V and J ends, which lost 9 bases and 5 bases, there was a span of 14 bases. CDR1 and CDR2 from the germline V gene are SGHNT and YENEEA. Here the CDR3 DNA reads TGTGCCAGTCGTGCTCTCCCGGATCAGCCCCAGCATTTT. This gives the protein CASRALPDQPQHF.

With respect to this clone: Compared with germline, one end of the junction differs, possibly owing to a read error. The chain recombines TRBV4-1 with TRBJ2-7, with D perhaps matching TRBD1 (6 bases). This CDR3 is 18 amino acids long. The germline V gene encodes CDR1 MGHRA and CDR2 YSYEKL. DNA for the CDR3: TGCGCCCGCAGCCCCCTCGGACAGTGGCCCGTGAGGACCTACGAGCAGTACTTC. It specifies CARSPLGQWPVRTYEQYF.

The genes are TRBV10-2 and TRBJ2-7; 8 bases map to TRBD2. Germline-derived CDR1 and CDR2 are WSHSY and SAAADI. The trim removed 0 bases at V and 7 bases at J, leaving 11 bases unmatched. The CDR3 has 16 amino acids. The CDR3 DNA reads TGCGCCAGCAGTGAGTCGAGTAGCGGGAACCAGTTTGAGCAGTACTTC. Translating gives CASSESSSGNQFEQYF.

This chain connects TRBV6-6 to TRBJ2-7, with D possibly being TRBD2 (6 bases). CDR1 is MNHNY and CDR2 is SVGAGI in the germline V gene (reference sequence). The CDR3 spans 12 residues. V lost 6 bases, J lost 5 bases, and 11 bases lay in between. CDR3 amino acids: CASSQTRNEQYF. The CDR3 DNA is TGTGCCAGCAGCCAGACTAGAAACGAGCAGTACTTC.

The rearrangement uses TRBV5-1 and TRBJ1-1; weak D call: TRBD1 (5 bases). Germline CDR1 SGHRS, CDR2 YFSETQ. CDR3 length: 14 amino acids. The ends were cut back, 2 bases at V and 1 base at J, with 9 bases in the middle. The CDR3, as DNA: TGCGCCAGCAGCTTTTCGGGGCGGAACACTGAAGCTTTCTTT. This translates into CASSFSGRNTEAFF.

The chain joins TRBV27 to TRBJ2-3; 8 bases are a match to TRBD2. Germline assignment: CDR1 MNHEY and CDR2 SMNVEV (reference sequence). The CDR3 totals 16 residues. The ends lost 2 bases at V and 4 bases at J; junction bases unmatched: 8. The DNA of the CDR3 is TGTGCCAGCAGTTTAAGTGGCGTCGGGGGGGCAGATACGCAGTATTTT. This codes for CASSLSGVGGADTQYF.

This clone came up many times. The V and J genes are TRBV18 and TRBJ2-1; perhaps D is TRBD1 or TRBD2 (5 bases each). The germline CDR1 and CDR2 sequences are KGHSH and LQKENI. The CDR3 spans 16 residues. V was shortened by 6 bases and J by 0 bases, with 15 bases between the two germline ends. This CDR3 is CASSLGAESSYNEQFF. The CDR3 nucleotides are TGTGCCAGCTCTCTCGGGGCAGAGAGCTCCTACAATGAGCAGTTCTTC.

With respect to this clone: A much bigger clone sits one base away, suggesting this may be a read error. The V call is TRBV10-3, the J call TRBJ2-5; 8 nucleotides agree with TRBD1. CDR1 is ENHRY and CDR2 is SYGVKD in the germline V gene. This CDR3 spans 16 amino acids. After removal of 2 bases from V and 5 bases from J, the junction contained 10 bases not matched to a gene. The CDR3 here is CAISEATQGARETQYF. The CDR3 DNA follows: TGTGCCATCAGTGAGGCGACTCAGGGGGCGAGGGAGACCCAGTACTTC.

This clone was counted between two and nine times. The genes are TRBV29-1 and TRBJ2-3; no clear D. Between the trimmed V and J ends, which lost 7 bases and 4 bases, there was a span of 9 bases. From germline, CDR1 is SQVTM and CDR2 ANQGSEA. The CDR3 consists of 11 residues. The DNA of the CDR3 is TGCAGCGCCCTAAGATCAGATACGCAGTATTTT. Translation: CSALRSDTQYF.

This clone was counted a few times. The chain couples TRBV6-6 to TRBJ2-5, with 8 nucleotides matching TRBD2. The DNA end lines up better with TRBJ2-7; the J call may be wrong. In germline, CDR1 is MNHNY, CDR2 SVGAGI (reference sequence). This CDR3 region has 16 residues. The DNA of the CDR3 is TGTGCCAGCAGCCAGACTTTATCGGGAGGGCCCCACGAGCAGTACTTC. It yields the protein CASSQTLSGGPHEQYF.

V and J are TRBV19 and TRBJ1-5; tentatively, D is TRBD1 (6 bases). Trimming cost V 5 bases and J 3 bases, with 11 bases left between them. CDR1 and CDR2 (germline): LNHDA, SQIVND (reference sequence). This CDR3 has 14 residues. The CDR3 DNA reads TGTGCCAGTAGTCGAGGACAGCTCAATCAGCCCCAGCATTTT. Translating gives CASSRGQLNQPQHF.

This clone was recorded a few times. J is TRBJ2-3 and V is TRBV28, with 13 bases that match TRBD2. Germline V gene sequence: CDR1 MDHEN, CDR2 SYDVKM. Trimming removed 3 bases from V and 2 bases from J; junction bases left unmatched: 5. This CDR3 comprises 17 residues. The CDR3 spells CASSFRTSGSPTDTQYF. CDR3 sequence (DNA): TGTGCCAGCAGTTTTAGGACTAGCGGGAGCCCCACAGATACGCAGTATTTT.

This clone was seen many times. The V gene is TRBV5-1, the J gene TRBJ2-1; no clear D gene. From germline, CDR1 is SGHRS and CDR2 YFSETQ. Trimming pared 2 bases from V and 7 bases from J, leaving 7 bases between. The CDR3 totals 12 residues. The CDR3 sequence is CASSFQWNEQFF. Here the CDR3 DNA reads TGCGCCAGCAGCTTTCAGTGGAATGAGCAGTTCTTC.

Only a few counts were recorded for this clone. The chain recombines TRBV11-3 with TRBJ2-5; D is uncertain. The V end lost 0 bases, the J end lost 5 bases, and 7 bases lay between the germline ends. This CDR3 is built from 13 residues. The germline gives CDR1 SGHNT, CDR2 YENEEA. The CDR3 is CASSLDSTETQYF. The CDR3 region has the DNA TGTGCCAGCAGCTTAGACTCCACGGAGACCCAGTACTTC.

V is TRBV5-8 and J is TRBJ1-5; D ambiguous. The CDR3 totals 15 residues. With 4 bases removed from V and 16 bases from J, the gap between germline ends came to 27 bases. The germline V gene encodes CDR1 SGHTS and CDR2 YDEGEE. The DNA of the CDR3 is TGTGCCAGCAGCCAAGATATAATCTCGAACAGTCGTCTCCATTTT. Its translation is CASSQDIISNSRLHF.

This clone was detected many times. The rearrangement uses TRBV29-1 and TRBJ1-4, with no clear D. Per germline, CDR1 SQVTM and CDR2 ANQGSEA. V was cut by 5 bases and J by 0 bases, with 7 bases left in between. There are 13 residues in the CDR3. The CDR3 DNA is TGCAGCGTTTCATTGTCAACTAATGAAAAACTGTTTTTT. Protein product: CSVSLSTNEKLFF.